This record looks at one TCR beta chain sequence and its context. Antigen unknown. The method was immunoSEQ multiplex PCR; TCRdb's version includes in-frame clones alone and lacks a portion of them. The sample includes roughly 100,000 clones, 80% of them seen just once. The sample belongs to a study of Ad26.COV2.S vaccination and SARS-CoV-2 variants. The V gene lost 0 bases and the J gene lost 4 bases, with 13 bases spanning the gap. In germline, CDR1 is MNHNY, CDR2 SVGAGI (reference sequence). This CDR3 is built from 15 residues. General study findings and limits: Placebo recipients trailed vaccine recipients in spike-specific TCR breadth. Recipients of either vaccine or placebo displayed similar breadth of non-spike TCRs.

The TCR comes from a human donor who had recovered from COVID-19. This chain links TRBV6-6 with TRBJ2-7; the D gene is possibly TRBD2 (5 bases). Sample: peripheral blood, taken after recovery from COVID-19. CDR3 protein: CASSYSEGAGYEQYF. CDR3 sequence (DNA): TGTGCCAGCAGTTACTCCGAGGGCGCGGGTTACGAGCAGTACTTC.